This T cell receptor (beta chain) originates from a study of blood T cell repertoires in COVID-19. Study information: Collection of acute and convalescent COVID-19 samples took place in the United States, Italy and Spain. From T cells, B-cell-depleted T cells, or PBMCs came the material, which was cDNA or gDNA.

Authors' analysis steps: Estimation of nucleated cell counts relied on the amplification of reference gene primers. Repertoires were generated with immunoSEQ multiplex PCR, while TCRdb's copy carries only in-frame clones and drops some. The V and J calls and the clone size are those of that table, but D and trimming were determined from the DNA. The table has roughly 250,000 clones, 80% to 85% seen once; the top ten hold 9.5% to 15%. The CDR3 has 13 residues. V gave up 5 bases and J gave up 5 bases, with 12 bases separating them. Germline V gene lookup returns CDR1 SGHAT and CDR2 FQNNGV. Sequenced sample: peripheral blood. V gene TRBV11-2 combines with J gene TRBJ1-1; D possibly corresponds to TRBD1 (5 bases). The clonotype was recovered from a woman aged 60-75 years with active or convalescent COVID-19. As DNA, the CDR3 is TGTGCCAGCAGCACACAGGCGGGGACTGAAGCTTTCTTT. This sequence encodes CASSTQAGTEAFF. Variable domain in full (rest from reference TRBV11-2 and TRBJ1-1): EAGVAQSPRYKIIEKRQSVAFWCNPISGHATLYWYQQILGQGPKLLIQFQNNGVVDDSQLPKDRFSAERLKGVDSTLKIQPAKLEDSAVYLCASSTQAGTEAFFGQGTRLTVV.